The clone carrying this T cell receptor (beta chain) was seen repeatedly, ten times or more. The data originate from a study of prognosis after radiotherapy for stage I lung cancer. Genomic DNA was subjected to two-round multiplex PCR for amplification of TCR beta CDR3. Gene-specific primers for each TRBV and TRBJ gene drove first-round PCR. TCRdb re-called the multiplex PCR reads with MiXCR, one entry per CDR3 protein. The sample includes approximately 18,000 distinct CDR3 sequences, more than 15% of them seen just once. The sequencing used PBMCs, collected before or after stereotactic body radiation therapy (not recorded which). This TCR was recovered from a donor aged 50 or older with non-small cell lung cancer.

The DNA for the CDR3 is TGTGCCAGCAGCTTGGCTAGCGGGGCCTACTACGAGCAGTACTTC. Its protein product is CASSLASGAYYEQYF. The gene calls are TRBV5-5 and TRBJ2-7; 9 nucleotides match TRBD2. The J segment lost 3 bases and the V segment lost 0 bases, leaving 4 bases of the junction unmatched. Germline CDR1 and CDR2: SGHKS and YYEKEE (reference sequence). The CDR3 has 15 amino acids. Drawing the rest from reference TRBV5-5 and TRBJ2-7, the complete variable domain is DAGVTQSPTHLIKTRGQQVTLRCSPISGHKSVSWYQQVLGQGPQFIFQYYEKEERGRGNFPDRFSARQFPNYSSELNVNALLLGDSALYLCASSLASGAYYEQYFGPGTRLTVT.